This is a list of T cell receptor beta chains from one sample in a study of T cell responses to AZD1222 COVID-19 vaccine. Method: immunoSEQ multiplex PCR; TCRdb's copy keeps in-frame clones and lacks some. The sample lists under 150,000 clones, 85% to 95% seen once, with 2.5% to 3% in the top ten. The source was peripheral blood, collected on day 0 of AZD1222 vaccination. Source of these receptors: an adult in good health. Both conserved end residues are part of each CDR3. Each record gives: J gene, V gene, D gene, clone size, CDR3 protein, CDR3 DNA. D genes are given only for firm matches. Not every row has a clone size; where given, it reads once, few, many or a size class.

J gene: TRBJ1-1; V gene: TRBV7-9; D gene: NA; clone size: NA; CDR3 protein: CASSFEGSDTEAFF; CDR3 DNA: TGTGCCAGCAGCTTCGAGGGAAGCGACACTGAAGCTTTCTTT
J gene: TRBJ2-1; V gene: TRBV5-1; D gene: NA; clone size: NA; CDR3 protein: CASSLDLVDEQFF; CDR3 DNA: TGCGCCAGCAGCTTGGATCTTGTGGATGAGCAGTTCTTC
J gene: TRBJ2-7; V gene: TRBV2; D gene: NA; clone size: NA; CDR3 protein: CASSRTLWTESHSYEQYF; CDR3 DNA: TGTGCCAGCAGCCGAACCCTTTGGACAGAGAGTCACTCCTACGAGCAGTACTTC
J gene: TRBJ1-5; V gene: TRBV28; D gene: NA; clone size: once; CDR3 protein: CASSFRGGEPQHF; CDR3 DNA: TGTGCCAGCAGTTTCAGAGGCGGGGAGCCCCAGCATTTT
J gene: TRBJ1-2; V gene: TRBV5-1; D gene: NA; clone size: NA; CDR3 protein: CASSLGGQEHYGYTF; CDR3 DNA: TGCGCCAGCAGCCTGGGGGGGCAGGAGCACTATGGCTACACCTTC
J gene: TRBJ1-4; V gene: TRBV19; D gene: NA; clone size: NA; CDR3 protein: CASSTNGLRAANEKLFF; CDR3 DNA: TGTGCCAGTAGTACCAACGGACTCCGAGCGGCTAATGAAAAACTGTTTTTT
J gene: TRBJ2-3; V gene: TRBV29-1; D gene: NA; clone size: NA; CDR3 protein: CSAGDTQYF; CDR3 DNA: TGCAGCGCGGGAGATACGCAGTATTTT
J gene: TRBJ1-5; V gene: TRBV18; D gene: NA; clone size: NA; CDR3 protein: CASSPSGGQNQPQHF; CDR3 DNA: TGTGCCAGCTCACCTAGCGGAGGACAGAATCAGCCCCAGCATTTT
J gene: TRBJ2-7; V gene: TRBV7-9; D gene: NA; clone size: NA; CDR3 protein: CASRGVLGEEAVTYEQYF; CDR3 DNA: TGTGCCAGCAGGGGGGTCCTAGGAGAAGAAGCGGTTACCTACGAGCAGTACTTC
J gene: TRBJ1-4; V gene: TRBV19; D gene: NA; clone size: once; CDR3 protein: CASSTPATNEKLFF; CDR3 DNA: TGTGCCAGTAGTACTCCCGCAACTAATGAAAAACTGTTTTTT
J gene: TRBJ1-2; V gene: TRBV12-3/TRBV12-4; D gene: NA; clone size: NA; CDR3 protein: CASSFSATDGYTF; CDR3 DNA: TGTGCCAGCAGTTTTTCTGCTACCGATGGCTACACCTTC
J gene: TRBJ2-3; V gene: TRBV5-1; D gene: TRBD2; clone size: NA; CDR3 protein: CASSLLPAGTTDTQYF; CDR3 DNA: TGCGCCAGCAGCTTGCTTCCAGCGGGGACCACAGATACGCAGTATTTT
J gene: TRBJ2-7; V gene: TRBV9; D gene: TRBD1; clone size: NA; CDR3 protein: CASSVAQTPGTGDVYEQYF; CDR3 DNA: TGTGCCAGCAGCGTAGCCCAAACCCCCGGGACAGGGGATGTCTACGAGCAGTACTTC
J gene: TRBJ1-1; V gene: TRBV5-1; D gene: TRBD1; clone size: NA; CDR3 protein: CASSLGGGFTFMNTEAFF; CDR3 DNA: TGCGCCAGCAGCCTAGGAGGGGGCTTTACCTTCATGAACACTGAAGCTTTCTTT
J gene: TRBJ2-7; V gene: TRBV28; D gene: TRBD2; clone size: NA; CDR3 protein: CASSLLAGVIYEQYF; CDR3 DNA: TGTGCCAGCAGTCTCTTGGCGGGAGTTATCTACGAGCAGTACTTC
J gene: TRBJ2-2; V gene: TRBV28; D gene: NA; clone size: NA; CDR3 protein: CASSSGRGHHGGELFF; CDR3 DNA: TGTGCCAGCAGTTCCGGGAGGGGGCATCATGGCGGGGAGCTGTTTTTT
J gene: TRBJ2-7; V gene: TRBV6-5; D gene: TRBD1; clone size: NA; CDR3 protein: CASRWTGETHEQYF; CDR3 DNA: TGTGCCAGCAGATGGACAGGGGAAACTCACGAGCAGTACTTC
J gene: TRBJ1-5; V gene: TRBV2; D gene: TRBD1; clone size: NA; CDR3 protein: CASSETGAVLAQHF; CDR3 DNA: TGTGCCAGCAGTGAGACAGGGGCCGTTTTGGCCCAGCATTTT
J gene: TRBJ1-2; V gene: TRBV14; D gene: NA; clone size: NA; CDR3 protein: CASSQDISSYGYTF; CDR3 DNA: TGTGCCAGCAGCCAAGACATCAGCAGCTATGGCTACACCTTC
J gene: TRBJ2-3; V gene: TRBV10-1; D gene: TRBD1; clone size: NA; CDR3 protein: CASSEFTGGSTQYF; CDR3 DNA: TGCGCCAGCAGTGAGTTCACAGGGGGCTCAACGCAGTATTTT
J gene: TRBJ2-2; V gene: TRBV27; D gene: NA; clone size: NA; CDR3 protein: CASSPNTGELFF; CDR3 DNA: TGTGCCAGCAGCCCAAACACCGGGGAGCTGTTTTTT
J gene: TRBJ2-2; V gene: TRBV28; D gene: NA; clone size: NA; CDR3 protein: CASCLDNTGELFF; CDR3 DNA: TGTGCCAGTTGTCTAGACAACACCGGGGAGCTGTTTTTT
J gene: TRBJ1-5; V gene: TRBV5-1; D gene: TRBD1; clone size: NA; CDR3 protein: CASSLSSTGNQPQHF; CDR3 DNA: TGCGCCAGCAGCTTGTCGTCGACAGGGAATCAGCCCCAGCATTTT
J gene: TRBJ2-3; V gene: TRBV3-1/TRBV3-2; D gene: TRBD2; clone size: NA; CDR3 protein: CASSQGAGQDTQYF; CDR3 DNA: TGTGCCAGCAGCCAAGGAGCGGGGCAAGATACGCAGTATTTT
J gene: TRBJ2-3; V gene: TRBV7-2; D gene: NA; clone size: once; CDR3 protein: CASSLGGHRTDTQYF; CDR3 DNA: TGTGCCAGCAGCTTAGGGGGTCATCGCACAGATACGCAGTATTTT
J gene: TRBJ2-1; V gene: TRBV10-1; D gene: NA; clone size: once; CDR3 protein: CASSLRAGSNEQFF; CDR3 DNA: TGCGCCAGCAGCCTCCGGGCTGGGTCAAATGAGCAGTTCTTC
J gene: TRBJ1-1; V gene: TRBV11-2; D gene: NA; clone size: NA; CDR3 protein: CASSLRARESLNTEAFF; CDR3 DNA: TGTGCCAGCAGCTTAAGGGCGCGAGAGTCATTGAACACTGAAGCTTTCTTT
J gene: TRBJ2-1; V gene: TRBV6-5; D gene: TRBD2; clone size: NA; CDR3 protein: CASRLAGVGNEQFF; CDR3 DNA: TGTGCCAGCAGACTAGCGGGAGTGGGTAATGAGCAGTTCTTC
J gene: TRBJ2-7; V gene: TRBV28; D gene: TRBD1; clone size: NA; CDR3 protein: CASSRGTDHPGYEQYF; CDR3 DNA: TGTGCCAGCAGCAGGGGGACAGACCACCCAGGCTACGAGCAGTACTTC